Each of the 25 T cell receptor beta chains below was sequenced from the same sample in a study of CD8 T cells in Susac syndrome. Reverse transcription of about 0.45 to 1 ug RNA used random hexamers. TCRdb redid the calling of the immunoSEQ multiplex PCR reads with MiXCR, one entry per CDR3 protein. The sample lists some 160,000 distinct CDR3 sequences; about 91% were seen once. Input material: CD4+ T cells from PBMCs. Every receptor here comes from a human donor in good health.

The chain couples TRBV7-2 to TRBJ1-1; the match to TRBD1 covers 7 bases. Trimming cost V 1 base and J 7 bases; bases outside gene matches: 3. The CDR3 extends over 13 amino acids. Germline V gene lookup returns CDR1 SGHTA and CDR2 FQGNSA. CDR3 residues: CASSLVRDSEAFF. In DNA, the CDR3 is TGTGCCAGCAGCTTAGTCCGGGACAGTGAAGCTTTCTTT.

This sequence joins TRBV5-1 and TRBJ2-7; D perhaps matches TRBD1 (6 bases). Trimming pared 1 base from V and 3 bases from J, leaving 11 bases between. Germline V gives CDR1 SGHRS, CDR2 YFSETQ. CDR3 length equals 14 residues. The CDR3 coding sequence is TGCGCCAGCAGCTTGAACACAGGGCGCTACGAGCAGTACTTC. It codes for CASSLNTGRYEQYF.

The V call is TRBV18, the J call TRBJ1-6, with D possibly matching TRBD1 (5 bases). This CDR3 spans 15 amino acids. V lost 2 bases, J lost 7 bases, and 12 bases lay in between. Germline-derived CDR1 and CDR2 are KGHSH and LQKENI. DNA for the CDR3: TGTGCCAGCTCACCAAGGGGACCACAAAATTCACCCCTCCACTTT. Translated, it gives CASSPRGPQNSPLHF.

CDR3 in DNA: TGCAGCGTTCGACAGGGGAATCAGCCCCAGCATTTT. As protein: CSVRQGNQPQHF. The rearrangement links TRBV29-1 to TRBJ1-5; 8 nucleotides agree with TRBD1. This CDR3 is built from 12 residues. Germline-derived CDR1 and CDR2 are SQVTM and ANQGSEA. The V gene end was trimmed by 5 bases and the J gene end by 4 bases; junction bases not matched to a gene: 1.

The V gene is TRBV5-1, the J gene TRBJ2-5; 7 bases align to TRBD2. V was clipped by 4 bases and J by 9 bases; unmatched bases: 6. Germline V gene sequence: CDR1 SGHRS, CDR2 YFSETQ. The CDR3 length is 12 residues. The CDR3 DNA follows: TGCGCCAGCAGCCCCACTAGCGAGTCCCAGTACTTC. Its translation is CASSPTSESQYF. The variable domain in full, completed from reference TRBV5-1 and TRBJ2-5, reads KAGVTQTPRYLIKTRGQQVTLSCSPISGHRSVSWYQQTPGQGLQFLFEYFSETQRNKGNFPGRFSGRQFSNSRSEMNVSTLELGDSALYLCASSPTSESQYFGPGTRLLVL.

This chain connects TRBV4-1 to TRBJ2-7; perhaps D is TRBD1 or TRBD2 (5 bases each). CDR3 length equals 14 residues. CDR1 is MGHRA and CDR2 is YSYEKL in the germline V gene. With 3 bases removed from V and 6 bases from J, the gap between germline ends came to 15 bases. The CDR3 nucleotides read TGCGCCAGCAGCCAGTCCAGGGAGAATTTCGAGCAGTACTTC. Encoded protein: CASSQSRENFEQYF.

The chain combines TRBV12-3 or TRBV12-4 with TRBJ1-2; D possibly corresponds to TRBD1 (5 bases). V dropped 2 bases and J dropped 0 bases, with 10 bases sitting between them. The CDR3 length is 15 residues. The CDR3 nucleotides are TGTGCCAGCAGTTTATGGGGGTCCTCTAACTATGGCTACACCTTC. Protein sequence: CASSLWGSSNYGYTF.

This chain links TRBV5-1 with TRBJ2-3; TRBD1 or TRBD2 may be the D gene (5 bases each). Germline values: CDR1 SGHRS, CDR2 YFSETQ. The germline V and J ends were trimmed by 7 bases and 1 base, with 13 bases remaining between them. There are 14 residues in the CDR3. The CDR3 loop is CASGDRLGTDTQYF. The CDR3 region has the DNA TGCGCCAGCGGGGACCGTCTAGGCACAGATACGCAGTATTTT.

The chain employs TRBV2 and TRBJ1-1; no firm D call. Trimming removed 2 bases from V and 7 bases from J, with 14 bases in between. CDR3 length: 14 residues. The germline V gene encodes CDR1 SNHLY and CDR2 FYNNEI. The CDR3, as DNA: TGTGCCAGCAGTGAATCTAATTATTCGGGTGAAGCTTTCTTT. This encodes CASSESNYSGEAFF.

V usage is TRBV29-1 and J usage is TRBJ2-5, with 12 positions matching TRBD1. This CDR3 has 15 residues. CDR1 and CDR2 from the germline V gene are SQVTM and ANQGSEA. V lost 4 bases, J lost 5 bases, and 8 bases stayed unmatched. The CDR3 loop is CSVGRDRGRTETQYF. CDR3 in DNA: TGCAGCGTTGGAAGGGACAGGGGGCGTACGGAGACCCAGTACTTC.

The table lists this clonotype with a few counts. V gene TRBV14 combines with J gene TRBJ2-4, with D perhaps matching TRBD2 (5 bases). CDR1 is SGHDN, CDR2 FVKESK, per germline. The V end was cut by 6 bases, the J end by 8 bases, with 17 bases between. This CDR3 is 14 amino acids long. CDR3 region: CASSPRRRGDIQYF. Here the CDR3 DNA reads TGTGCCAGCAGTCCGCGTCGACGGGGAGACATTCAGTACTTC.

V usage is TRBV5-4 and J usage is TRBJ2-7, with a possible D match to TRBD1 (6 bases). Per the germline V gene, CDR1 is SGHNT and CDR2 is YYREEE (reference sequence). The V end was cut by 4 bases, the J end by 0 bases, with 11 bases between. CDR3 size: 14 residues. CDR3 bases: TGTGCCAGCAGCCCCAGGGGACACTCCTACGAGCAGTACTTC. Protein product: CASSPRGHSYEQYF.

This chain connects TRBV3-1 to TRBJ2-2; D is uncertain. The germline V gene encodes CDR1 LGHDT and CDR2 YNNKEL (reference sequence). V dropped 0 bases and J dropped 1 base, with 6 bases sitting between them. The CDR3 spans 15 residues. The CDR3 DNA is TGTGCCAGCAGCCAAGATATTAGGAACACCGGGGAGCTGTTTTTT. It translates to CASSQDIRNTGELFF. Full variable domain (rest looked up from reference TRBV3-1 and TRBJ2-2): DTAVSQTPKYLVTQMGNDKSIKCEQNLGHDTMYWYKQDSKKFLKIMFSYNNKELIINETVPNRFSPKSPDKAHLNLHINSLELGDSAVYFCASSQDIRNTGELFFGEGSRLTVL.

This sequence joins TRBV20-1 and TRBJ2-5; 9 nucleotides align to TRBD2. This CDR3 contains 15 residues. V dropped 0 bases and J dropped 5; count of bases not matched to a gene: 7. Germline CDR1 is DFQATT and CDR2 is SNEGSKA (reference sequence). CDR3 bases: TGCAGTGCTAGAGAAGGCGGGGGGGTCAGGGAGACCCAGTACTTC. It translates to CSAREGGGVRETQYF.

This clonotype was counted only a few times. V and J are TRBV4-1 and TRBJ2-4, with 12 nucleotides matching TRBD2. After removal of 1 base from V and 0 bases from J, the junction contained 10 bases not matched to a gene. CDR1 and CDR2 (germline): MGHRA, YSYEKL. The CDR3 spans 20 residues. The DNA for the CDR3 is TGCGCCAGCAGCCAAGTGGCTAGCGGGGGGGTGAGGGGAGCCAAAAACATTCAGTACTTC. Protein sequence: CASSQVASGGVRGAKNIQYF.

The chain links TRBV10-3 to TRBJ1-6; D is undetermined. This CDR3 contains 13 residues. Trimming took 10 bases from V and 7 from J, leaving 14 bases between them. Looked up from germline, CDR1 is ENHRY and CDR2 is SYGVKD. CDR3 amino acids: CATRDGRNSPLHF. The CDR3 DNA reads as TGTGCCACGCGAGACGGGCGGAATTCACCCCTCCACTTT.

V is TRBV30 and J is TRBJ2-7; TRBD1 aligns across 8 bases. Germline CDR1 and CDR2: GTSNPN and SVGIG (reference sequence). V was clipped by 1 base and J by 8 bases; unmatched bases: 1. CDR3 length equals 11 residues. For the CDR3, the DNA is TGTGCCTGGAGTGGGACAGGGAAGCAGTACTTC. This translates into CAWSGTGKQYF.

The genes are TRBV25-1 and TRBJ1-1; D remains unclear. The CDR3 runs to 14 residues. Trimming left V 8 bases short and J 4 bases short, with 17 bases between. CDR1 and CDR2 from the germline V gene are MGHDK and SYGVNS. The CDR3 nucleotides are TGTGCCAGCGCCCAAGGCGGCGGAAGCACTGAAGCTTTCTTT. Translation gives CASAQGGGSTEAFF. Combining the CDR3 with reference TRBV25-1 and TRBJ1-1 gives the whole variable domain EADIYQTPRYLVIGTGKKITLECSQTMGHDKMYWYQQDPGMELHLIHYSYGVNSTEKGDLSSESTVSRIRTEHFPLTLESARPSHTSQYLCASAQGGGSTEAFFGQGTRLTVV.

The rearrangement uses TRBV6-1 and TRBJ2-3; 9 nucleotides agree with TRBD1. V lost 2 bases and J lost 4; bases outside the gene matches: 10. The V gene's germline CDR1 is MNHNS and CDR2 SASEGT. The CDR3 runs 17 residues. CDR3 protein: CASSERRDRASADTQYF. CDR3 in DNA: TGTGCCAGCAGTGAACGTCGGGACAGGGCAAGTGCAGATACGCAGTATTTT.

V and J are TRBV2 and TRBJ1-5; weak D call: TRBD1 (5 bases). The CDR3 totals 14 residues. CDR1 and CDR2 from the germline V gene are SNHLY and FYNNEI. Trimming cost V 7 bases and J 1 base, with 11 bases left between them. This chain's CDR3 is CASMDDRSNQPQHF. The DNA for the CDR3 is TGTGCCAGCATGGATGACAGAAGCAATCAGCCCCAGCATTTT.

This clonotype was observed a single time. The rearrangement joins TRBV3-1 to TRBJ1-4, with 9 bases aligning to TRBD1. J gave up 8 bases and V 4 bases, and 8 bases lay outside the gene matches. The CDR3 loop spans 15 amino acids. CDR1 is LGHDT and CDR2 is YNNKEL in the germline V gene (reference sequence). In DNA form, the CDR3 reads TGTGCCAGCAGCCGAAACCGGGGGACAGGGGAAAAACTGTTTTTT. The encoded protein is CASSRNRGTGEKLFF.

The V and J genes are TRBV6-2 or TRBV6-3 and TRBJ2-5; no clear D. CDR1 and CDR2 from the germline V gene are MNHEY and SVGEGT. The CDR3 consists of 14 residues. V was clipped by 2 bases and J by 7 bases, with 14 bases between them. CDR3 in amino acids: CASSYNGRHATQYF. The CDR3, as DNA: TGTGCCAGCAGTTACAACGGCAGGCATGCGACCCAGTACTTC.

The rearrangement links TRBV29-1 to TRBJ2-5; D unclear. This CDR3 contains 14 residues. V lost 5 bases, J lost 5 bases, and 18 bases lay in between. The germline CDR1 and CDR2 sequences are SQVTM and ANQGSEA. The chain's CDR3 is CSVTDRWVRETQYF. CDR3 coding DNA: TGCAGCGTTACGGACCGCTGGGTCCGGGAGACCCAGTACTTC.

This clonotype was seen only a few times. This chain joins TRBV7-2 and TRBJ2-7; the D is unclear. The CDR3 totals 12 residues. Trimming removed 2 bases at V and 10 bases at J, with 12 bases between. Germline V gene lookup returns CDR1 SGHTA and CDR2 FQGNSA. CDR3 in DNA: TGTGCCAGCAGCTTACCGGAACTTAGCCAGTACTTC. It specifies CASSLPELSQYF.

The chain recombines TRBV2 with TRBJ1-1; a possible D gene is TRBD1 (6 bases). CDR3 length equals 14 residues. The V and J ends lost 6 bases and 4 bases respectively, with 15 bases between them. Germline CDR1 is SNHLY and CDR2 is FYNNEI. CDR3 region: CASRNTGISTEAFF. For the CDR3, the DNA is TGTGCCAGCAGGAATACAGGGATTAGCACTGAAGCTTTCTTT. Combining the CDR3 with reference TRBV2 and TRBJ1-1 gives the whole variable domain EPEVTQTPSHQVTQMGQEVILRCVPISNHLYFYWYRQILGQKVEFLVSFYNNEISEKSEIFDDQFSVERPDGSNFTLKIRSTKLEDSAMYFCASRNTGISTEAFFGQGTRLTVV.